Shown below are 10 T cell receptor beta chains from a single sample sequenced in a study of cytomegalovirus exposure and HLA in healthy donors. It was with 60 Vbeta and 13 Jbeta primers that the PCR ran. Sequencing used immunoSEQ multiplex PCR; TCRdb keeps in-frame clones, though not all of them. The sample has about 200,000 clones; 75% to 85% are singletons. Sequencing input: PBMCs. These receptors came from a male donor in good health and CMV-seropositive.

This clone occurred a few times. V gene TRBV27 combines with J gene TRBJ2-7; tentative D call: TRBD2 (6 bases). CDR1 is MNHEY and CDR2 is SMNVEV in the germline V gene (reference sequence). Trimming shortened V by 0 bases and J by 3 bases, and 9 bases separated the two germline ends. This CDR3 region has 14 residues. CDR3 nucleotides: TGTGCCAGCAGTTTATCCGGGACTTTCTACGAGCAGTACTTC. Translation: CASSLSGTFYEQYF.

V usage is TRBV7-7 and J usage is TRBJ2-5; the match to TRBD2 covers 9 bases. The germline CDR1 and CDR2 sequences are SSHAT and FNYEAQ (reference sequence). This CDR3 is 15 amino acids long. V lost 3 bases to trimming and J lost 0 bases; unmatched junction nucleotides: 2. The CDR3 is CASSLTSGHQETQYF. The CDR3, as DNA: TGTGCCAGCAGCTTGACTAGCGGCCACCAAGAGACCCAGTACTTC.

The CDR3 sequence is CASSPRGPGNTIYF. Here the CDR3 DNA reads TGTGCCAGCAGCCCCAGGGGGCCTGGAAACACCATATATTTT. V usage is TRBV5-4 and J usage is TRBJ1-3; TRBD1 agrees at 8 bases. J lost 2 bases, V lost 4 bases, and 2 bases had no gene match. The CDR3 sequence is 14 residues long. Germline V lookup: CDR1 SGHNT, CDR2 YYREEE (reference sequence).

The chain links TRBV7-2 to TRBJ1-1, with D hard to call. The germline V gene encodes CDR1 SGHTA and CDR2 FQGNSA. V shed 7 bases and J shed 0 bases, with 9 bases lying between them. The CDR3 contains 13 residues. CDR3 loop: CASTLGMNTEAFF. The CDR3 DNA sequence: TGTGCCAGCACTCTGGGCATGAACACTGAAGCTTTCTTT.

The gene calls are TRBV9 and TRBJ2-1, with 7 bases that match TRBD2. CDR1 is SGDLS and CDR2 is YYNGEE in the germline V gene. This CDR3 has 16 amino acids. After removal of 0 bases from V and 7 bases from J, the junction contained 10 bases not matched to a gene. CDR3 in DNA: TGTGCCAGCAGCGTAGATGGCGGGGGAAATTGGAATGAGCAGTTCTTC. Amino acid sequence: CASSVDGGGNWNEQFF.

V gene TRBV5-4 combines with J gene TRBJ2-1, with D possibly being TRBD2 (6 bases). This CDR3 is 16 amino acids long. Germline values: CDR1 SGHNT, CDR2 YYREEE (reference sequence). The V end lost 6 bases, the J end lost 9 bases, and 25 bases lay between the germline ends. The CDR3 region has the DNA TGTGCCAGCACCAAGACTAGAGGCAGAACCGGGGGTGAGCAGTTCTTC. Amino acids: CASTKTRGRTGGEQFF.

The CDR3 coding sequence is TGCGCCAGCAGCCAAGAGGCCAGTAACTATGGCTACACCTTC. It translates to CASSQEASNYGYTF. The chain is built from TRBV4-3 and TRBJ1-2, with D unresolved. V gave up 0 bases and J gave up 1 base, with 6 bases separating them. Germline V gene sequence: CDR1 LGHNA, CDR2 YSLEER. CDR3 length: 14 amino acids.

The chain is built from TRBV10-1 and TRBJ2-3, with TRBD2 matching over 7 bases. The germline CDR1 and CDR2 sequences are WNHNN and SYGVQD (reference sequence). V was clipped by 9 bases and J by 0 bases; unmatched bases: 6. The CDR3 totals 14 residues. As DNA, the CDR3 is TGCGCCAGTCCAGCGGGGCCCAGCACAGATACGCAGTATTTT. The encoded protein is CASPAGPSTDTQYF.

V usage is TRBV9 and J usage is TRBJ1-3; TRBD1 matches 9 bases. V was pared by 3 bases and J by 6 bases, with 13 bases of the junction left unmatched. The germline gives CDR1 SGDLS, CDR2 YYNGEE. This CDR3 has 17 amino acids. Here the CDR3 reads CASSGGQGQGRKNTIYF. The CDR3 nucleotides read TGTGCCAGCAGCGGGGGACAGGGACAAGGTCGTAAAAACACCATATATTTT.

Worth noting for this clone: One end of the junction varies from germline; a read error may be responsible. J is TRBJ1-6 and V is TRBV5-1; 7 positions match TRBD1. CDR1 SGHRS and CDR2 YFSETQ come from the germline V gene. The CDR3 loop spans 14 amino acids. The CDR3 here is CASTLGQYNSPLHF. The CDR3 DNA is TGCGCCAGCACCTTGGGACAGTATAATTCACCCCTCCACTTT. Looking up the rest from reference TRBV5-1 and TRBJ1-6 gives the full variable domain: KAGVTQTPRYLIKTRGQQVTLSCSPISGHRSVSWYQQTPGQGLQFLFEYFSETQRNKGNFPGRFSGRQFSNSRSEMNVSTLELGDSALYLCASTLGQYNSPLHFGNGTRLTVT.